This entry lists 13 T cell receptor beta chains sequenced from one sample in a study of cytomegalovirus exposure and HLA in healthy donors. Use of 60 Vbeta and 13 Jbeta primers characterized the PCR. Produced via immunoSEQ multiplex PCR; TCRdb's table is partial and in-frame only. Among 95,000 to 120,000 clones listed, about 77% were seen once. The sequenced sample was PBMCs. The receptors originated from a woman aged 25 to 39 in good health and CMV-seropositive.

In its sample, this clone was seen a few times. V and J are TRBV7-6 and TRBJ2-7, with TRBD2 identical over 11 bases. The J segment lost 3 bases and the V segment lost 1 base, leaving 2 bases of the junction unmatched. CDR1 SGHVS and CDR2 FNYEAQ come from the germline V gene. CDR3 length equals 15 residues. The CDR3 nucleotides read TGTGCCAGCAGCTTAGTAGGGACTAGCGGCTACGAGCAGTACTTC. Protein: CASSLVGTSGYEQYF. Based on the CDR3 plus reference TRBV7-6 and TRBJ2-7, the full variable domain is GAGVSQSPRYKVTKRGQDVALRCDPISGHVSLYWYRQALGQGPEFLTYFNYEAQQDKSGLPNDRFSAERPEGSISTLTIQRTEQRDSAMYRCASSLVGTSGYEQYFGPGTRLTVT.

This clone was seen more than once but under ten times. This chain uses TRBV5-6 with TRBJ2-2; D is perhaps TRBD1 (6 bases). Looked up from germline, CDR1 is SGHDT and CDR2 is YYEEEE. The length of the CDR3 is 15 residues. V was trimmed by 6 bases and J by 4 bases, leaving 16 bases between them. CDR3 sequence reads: CASTPGEFLTGELFF. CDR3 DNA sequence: TGTGCCAGCACCCCAGGGGAGTTTCTCACCGGGGAGCTGTTTTTT.

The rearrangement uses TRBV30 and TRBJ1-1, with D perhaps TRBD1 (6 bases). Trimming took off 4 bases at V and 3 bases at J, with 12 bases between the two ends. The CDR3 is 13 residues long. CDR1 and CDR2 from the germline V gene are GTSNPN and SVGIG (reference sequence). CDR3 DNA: TGTGCCTGGACCCCGCCAGGGGACACTGAAGCTTTCTTT. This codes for CAWTPPGDTEAFF.

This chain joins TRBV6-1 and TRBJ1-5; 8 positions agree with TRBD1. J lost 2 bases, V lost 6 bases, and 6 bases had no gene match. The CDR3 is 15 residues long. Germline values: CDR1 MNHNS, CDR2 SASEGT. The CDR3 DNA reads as TGTGCCAGCAGCTCAGGACAGGGTGGCAATCAGCCCCAGCATTTT. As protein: CASSSGQGGNQPQHF.

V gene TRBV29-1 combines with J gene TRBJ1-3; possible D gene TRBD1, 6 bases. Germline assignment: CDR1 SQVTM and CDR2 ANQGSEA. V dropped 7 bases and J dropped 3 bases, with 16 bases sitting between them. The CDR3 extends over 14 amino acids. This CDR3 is CSGMTGQYGNTIYF. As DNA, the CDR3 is TGCAGCGGGATGACAGGACAGTATGGAAACACCATATATTTT.

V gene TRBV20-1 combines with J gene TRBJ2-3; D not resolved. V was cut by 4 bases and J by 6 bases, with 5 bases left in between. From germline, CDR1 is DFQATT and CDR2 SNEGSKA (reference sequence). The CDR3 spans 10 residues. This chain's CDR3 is CSAIQDTQYF. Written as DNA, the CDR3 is TGCAGTGCTATACAGGATACGCAGTATTTT.

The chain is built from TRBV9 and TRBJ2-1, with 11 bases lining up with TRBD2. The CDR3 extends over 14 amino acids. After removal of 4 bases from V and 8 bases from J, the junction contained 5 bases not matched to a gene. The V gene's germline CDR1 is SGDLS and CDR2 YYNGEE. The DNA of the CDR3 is TGTGCCAGCAGCTCTTGGGGACTAGCGGATGAGCAGTTCTTC. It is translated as CASSSWGLADEQFF.

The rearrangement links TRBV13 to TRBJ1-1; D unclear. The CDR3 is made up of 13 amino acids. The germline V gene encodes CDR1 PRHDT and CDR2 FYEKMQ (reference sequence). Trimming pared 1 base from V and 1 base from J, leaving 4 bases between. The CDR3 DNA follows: TGTGCCAGCAGCTTAGACGGGAACACTGAAGCTTTCTTT. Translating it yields CASSLDGNTEAFF.

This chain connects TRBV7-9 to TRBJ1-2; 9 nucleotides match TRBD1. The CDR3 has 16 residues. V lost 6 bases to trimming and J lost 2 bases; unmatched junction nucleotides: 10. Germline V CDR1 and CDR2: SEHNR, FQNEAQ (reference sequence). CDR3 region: CASSPGGDRVNYGYTF. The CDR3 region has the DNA TGTGCCAGCAGTCCAGGGGGGGACAGGGTAAACTATGGCTACACCTTC.

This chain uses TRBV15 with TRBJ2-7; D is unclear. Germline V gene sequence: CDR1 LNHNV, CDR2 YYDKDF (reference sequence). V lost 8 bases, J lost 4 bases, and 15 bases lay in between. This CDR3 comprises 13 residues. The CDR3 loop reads CATAHGPGYEQYF. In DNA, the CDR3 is TGTGCCACCGCACACGGCCCGGGTTACGAGCAGTACTTC.

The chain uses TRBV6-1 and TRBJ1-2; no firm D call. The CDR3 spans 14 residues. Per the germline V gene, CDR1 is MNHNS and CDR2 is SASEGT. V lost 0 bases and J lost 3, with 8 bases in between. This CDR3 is CASSEAVTDYGYTF. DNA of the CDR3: TGTGCCAGCAGTGAAGCGGTTACGGACTATGGCTACACCTTC.

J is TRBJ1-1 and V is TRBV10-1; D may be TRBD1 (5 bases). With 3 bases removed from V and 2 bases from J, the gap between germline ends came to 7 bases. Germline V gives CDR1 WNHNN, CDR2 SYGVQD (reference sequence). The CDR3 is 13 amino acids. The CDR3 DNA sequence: TGCGCCAGCAGTGATGACAGCAACACTGAAGCTTTCTTT. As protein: CASSDDSNTEAFF.

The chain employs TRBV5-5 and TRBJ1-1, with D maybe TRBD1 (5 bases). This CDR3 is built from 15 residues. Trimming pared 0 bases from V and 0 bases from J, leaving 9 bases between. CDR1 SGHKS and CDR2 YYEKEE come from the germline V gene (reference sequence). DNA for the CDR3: TGTGCCAGCAGCTTGGGGGGCACCGTGAACACTGAAGCTTTCTTT. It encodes CASSLGGTVNTEAFF.